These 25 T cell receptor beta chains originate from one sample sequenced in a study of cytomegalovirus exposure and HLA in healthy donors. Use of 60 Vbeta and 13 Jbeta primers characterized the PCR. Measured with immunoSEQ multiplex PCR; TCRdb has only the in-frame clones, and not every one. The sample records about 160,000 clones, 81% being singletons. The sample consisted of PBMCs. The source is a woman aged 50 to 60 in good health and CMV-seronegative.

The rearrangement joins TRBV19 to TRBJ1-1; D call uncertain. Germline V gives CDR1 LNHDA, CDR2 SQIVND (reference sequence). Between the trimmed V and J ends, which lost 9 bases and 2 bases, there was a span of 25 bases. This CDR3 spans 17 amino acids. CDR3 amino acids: CASRNRLVYGGNTEAFF. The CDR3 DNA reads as TGTGCCAGCCGAAATCGACTTGTTTATGGAGGCAACACTGAAGCTTTCTTT.

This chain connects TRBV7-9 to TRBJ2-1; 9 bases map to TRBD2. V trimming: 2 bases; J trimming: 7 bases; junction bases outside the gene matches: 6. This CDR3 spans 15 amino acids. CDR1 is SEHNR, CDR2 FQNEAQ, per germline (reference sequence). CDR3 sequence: CASSLQAGGINEQFF. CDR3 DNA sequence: TGTGCCAGCAGCTTACAAGCGGGAGGAATTAATGAGCAGTTCTTC.

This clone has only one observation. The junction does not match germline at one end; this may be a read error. As DNA, the CDR3 is TGTTCCAGCAGCTTAGTAGATACAGGGGGCAACTATGGCTACACCTTC. Encoded protein: CSSSLVDTGGNYGYTF. The chain is built from TRBV7-9 and TRBJ1-2; 9 nucleotides agree with TRBD1. Germline CDR1 is SEHNR and CDR2 is FQNEAQ (reference sequence). The length of the CDR3 is 16 residues. The full variable domain, its missing parts supplied by reference TRBV7-9 and TRBJ1-2, is DTGVSQNPRHKITKRGQNVTFRCDPISEHNRLYWYRQTLGQGPEFLTYFQNEAQLEKSRLLSDRFSAERPKGSFSTLEIQRTEQGDSAMYLCSSSLVDTGGNYGYTFGSGTRLTVV.

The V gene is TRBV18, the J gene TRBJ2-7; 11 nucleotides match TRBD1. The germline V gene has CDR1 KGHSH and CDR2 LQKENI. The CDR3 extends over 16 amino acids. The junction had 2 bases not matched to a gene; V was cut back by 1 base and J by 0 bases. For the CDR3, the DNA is TGTGCCAGCTCACCACGGGGACAGGGGGGCTCCTACGAGCAGTACTTC. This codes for CASSPRGQGGSYEQYF.

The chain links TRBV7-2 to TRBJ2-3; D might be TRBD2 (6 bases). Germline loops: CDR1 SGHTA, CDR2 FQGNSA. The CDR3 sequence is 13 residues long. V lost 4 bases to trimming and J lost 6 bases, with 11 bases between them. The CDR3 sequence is CASSSTREDTQYF. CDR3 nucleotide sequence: TGTGCCAGCAGCTCCACACGGGAGGATACGCAGTATTTT.

In nucleotides, the CDR3 is TGTGCCAGCCGCGCCTCCACAGGGGATGGCTACACCTTC. Its protein product is CASRASTGDGYTF. This rearrangement joins TRBV28 to TRBJ1-2; 7 bases align to TRBD1. Germline V lookup: CDR1 MDHEN, CDR2 SYDVKM. This CDR3 has 13 residues. The junction had 9 bases not matched to a gene; V was cut back by 8 bases and J by 6 bases.

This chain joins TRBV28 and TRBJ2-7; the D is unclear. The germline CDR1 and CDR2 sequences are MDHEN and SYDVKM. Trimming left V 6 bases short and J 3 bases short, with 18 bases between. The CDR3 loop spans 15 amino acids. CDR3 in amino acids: CASSRAGERFYEQYF. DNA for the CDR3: TGTGCCAGCAGCCGCGCCGGAGAAAGATTCTACGAGCAGTACTTC.

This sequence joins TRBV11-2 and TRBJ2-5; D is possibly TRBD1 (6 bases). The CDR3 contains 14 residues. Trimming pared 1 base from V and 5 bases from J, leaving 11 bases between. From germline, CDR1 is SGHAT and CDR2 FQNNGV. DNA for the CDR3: TGTGCCAGCAGCTTAGGGGGGCCTGAGGAGACCCAGTACTTC. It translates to CASSLGGPEETQYF.

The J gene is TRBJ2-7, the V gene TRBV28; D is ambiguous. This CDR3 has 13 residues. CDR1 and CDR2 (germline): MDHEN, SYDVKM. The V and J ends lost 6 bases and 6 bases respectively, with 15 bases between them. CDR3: CASSPPGSREQYF. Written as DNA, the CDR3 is TGTGCCAGCAGCCCCCCCGGGTCCCGCGAGCAGTACTTC. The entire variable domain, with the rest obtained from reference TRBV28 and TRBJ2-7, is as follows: DVKVTQSSRYLVKRTGEKVFLECVQDMDHENMFWYRQDPGLGLRLIYFSYDVKMKEKGDIPEGYSVSREKKERFSLILESASTNQTSMYLCASSPPGSREQYFGPGTRLTVT.

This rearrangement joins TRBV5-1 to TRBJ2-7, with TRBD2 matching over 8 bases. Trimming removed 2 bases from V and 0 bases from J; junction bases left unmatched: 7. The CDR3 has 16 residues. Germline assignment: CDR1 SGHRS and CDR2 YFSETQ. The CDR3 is CASSFRPGTSSYEQYF. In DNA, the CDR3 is TGCGCCAGCAGCTTCAGACCCGGGACTAGCTCCTACGAGCAGTACTTC.

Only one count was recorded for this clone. The CDR3 DNA reads as TGTGCCAGCAGCTCAGGGACAGTTCAGACTAATGAAAAACTGTTTTTT. It is translated as CASSSGTVQTNEKLFF. The rearrangement joins TRBV7-9 to TRBJ1-4, with 7 nucleotides matching TRBD1. The CDR3 has 16 residues. V was clipped by 4 bases and J by 2 bases; unmatched bases: 7. Germline lookup yields CDR1 SEHNR and CDR2 FQNEAQ (reference sequence). Together with reference TRBV7-9 and TRBJ1-4, the CDR3 gives the full variable domain: DTGVSQNPRHKITKRGQNVTFRCDPISEHNRLYWYRQTLGQGPEFLTYFQNEAQLEKSRLLSDRFSAERPKGSFSTLEIQRTEQGDSAMYLCASSSGTVQTNEKLFFGSGTQLSVL.

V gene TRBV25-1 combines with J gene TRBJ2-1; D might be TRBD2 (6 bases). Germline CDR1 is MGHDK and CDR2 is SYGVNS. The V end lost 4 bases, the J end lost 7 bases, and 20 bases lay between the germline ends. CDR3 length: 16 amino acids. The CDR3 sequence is CASSASIADLRNEQFF. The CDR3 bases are TGTGCCAGCAGTGCCTCAATAGCGGACTTACGGAATGAGCAGTTCTTC.

CDR3 region: CASSLSGTGRYEQYF. The CDR3 nucleotides read TGTGCCAGCAGTTTATCTGGGACAGGGAGGTACGAGCAGTACTTC. The chain joins TRBV27 to TRBJ2-7; TRBD1 matches 9 bases. The J segment lost 4 bases and the V segment lost 0 bases, leaving 4 bases of the junction unmatched. Germline V lookup: CDR1 MNHEY, CDR2 SMNVEV (reference sequence). CDR3 length: 15 residues.

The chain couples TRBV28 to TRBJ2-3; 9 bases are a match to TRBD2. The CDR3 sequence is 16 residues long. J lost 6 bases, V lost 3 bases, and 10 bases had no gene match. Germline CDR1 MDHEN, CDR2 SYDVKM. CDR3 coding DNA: TGTGCCAGCAGTTTTCGCCTTCTCGCGGGAGGGGATACGCAGTATTTT. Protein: CASSFRLLAGGDTQYF.

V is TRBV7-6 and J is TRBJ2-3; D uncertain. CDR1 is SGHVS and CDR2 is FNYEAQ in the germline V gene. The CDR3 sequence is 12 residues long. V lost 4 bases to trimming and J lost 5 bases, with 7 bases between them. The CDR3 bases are TGTGCCAGCAGCTCATCACTAGATACGCAGTATTTT. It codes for CASSSSLDTQYF.

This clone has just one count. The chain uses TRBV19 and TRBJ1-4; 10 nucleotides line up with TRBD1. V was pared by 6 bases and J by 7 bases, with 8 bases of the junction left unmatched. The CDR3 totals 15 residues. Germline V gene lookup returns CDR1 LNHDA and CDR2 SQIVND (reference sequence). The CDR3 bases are TGTGCCAGTAGCTTTCGGGACAGGGGAGGTGAAAAACTGTTTTTT. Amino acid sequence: CASSFRDRGGEKLFF.

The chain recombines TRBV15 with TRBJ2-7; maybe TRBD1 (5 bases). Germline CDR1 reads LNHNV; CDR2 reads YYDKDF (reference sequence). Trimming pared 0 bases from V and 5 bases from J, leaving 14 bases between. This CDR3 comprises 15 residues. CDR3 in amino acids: CATSRDPQGRDEQYF. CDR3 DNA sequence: TGTGCCACCAGCAGAGATCCGCAGGGCAGGGACGAGCAGTACTTC.

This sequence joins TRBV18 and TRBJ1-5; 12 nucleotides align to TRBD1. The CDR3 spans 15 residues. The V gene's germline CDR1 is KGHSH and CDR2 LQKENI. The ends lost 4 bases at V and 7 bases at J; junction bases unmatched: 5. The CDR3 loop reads CASSRDRGREQPQHF. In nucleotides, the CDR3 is TGTGCCAGCTCACGGGACAGGGGGCGCGAACAGCCCCAGCATTTT.

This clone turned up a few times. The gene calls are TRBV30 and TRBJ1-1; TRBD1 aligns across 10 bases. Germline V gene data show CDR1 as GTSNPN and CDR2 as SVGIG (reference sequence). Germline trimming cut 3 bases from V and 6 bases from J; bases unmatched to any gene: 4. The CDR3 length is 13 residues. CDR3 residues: CAWRGQGSAEAFF. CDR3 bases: TGTGCCTGGAGGGGACAGGGGTCTGCTGAAGCTTTCTTT.

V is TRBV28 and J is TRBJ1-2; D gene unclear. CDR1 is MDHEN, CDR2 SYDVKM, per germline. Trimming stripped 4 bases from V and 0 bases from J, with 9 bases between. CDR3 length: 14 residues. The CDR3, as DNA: TGTGCCAGCAGTTCAGGCCCATCTAACTATGGCTACACCTTC. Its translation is CASSSGPSNYGYTF.

Written as DNA, the CDR3 is TGCGCCAGCAGTTACAGACCGGGGACTGCGAACACTGAAGCTTTCTTT. Residues: CASSYRPGTANTEAFF. The rearrangement joins TRBV4-3 to TRBJ1-1; D might be TRBD1 (5 bases). V was pared by 6 bases and J by 1 base, with 18 bases between. This CDR3 has 16 amino acids. Germline lookup yields CDR1 LGHNA and CDR2 YSLEER.

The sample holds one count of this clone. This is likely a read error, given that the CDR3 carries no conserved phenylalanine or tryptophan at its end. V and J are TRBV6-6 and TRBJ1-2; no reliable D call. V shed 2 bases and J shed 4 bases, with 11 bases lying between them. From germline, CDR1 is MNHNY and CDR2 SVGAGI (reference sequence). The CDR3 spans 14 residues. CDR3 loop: CASSYGGKGYGYTS. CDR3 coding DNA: TGTGCCAGCAGTTACGGAGGGAAGGGCTATGGCTACACCTCC.

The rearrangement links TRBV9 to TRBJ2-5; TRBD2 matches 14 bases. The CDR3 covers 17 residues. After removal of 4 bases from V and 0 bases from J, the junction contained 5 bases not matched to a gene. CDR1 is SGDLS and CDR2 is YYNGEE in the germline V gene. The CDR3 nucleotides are TGTGCCAGCAGCCCGGGACTAGCGGGGGAGTACCAAGAGACCCAGTACTTC. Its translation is CASSPGLAGEYQETQYF.

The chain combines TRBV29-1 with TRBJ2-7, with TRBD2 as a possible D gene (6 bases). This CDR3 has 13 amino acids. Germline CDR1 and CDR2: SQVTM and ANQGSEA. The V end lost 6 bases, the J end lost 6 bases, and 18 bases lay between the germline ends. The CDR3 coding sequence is TGCAGCGTCGCCGGGACGGGAGCAAGCGAGCAGTACTTC. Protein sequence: CSVAGTGASEQYF.

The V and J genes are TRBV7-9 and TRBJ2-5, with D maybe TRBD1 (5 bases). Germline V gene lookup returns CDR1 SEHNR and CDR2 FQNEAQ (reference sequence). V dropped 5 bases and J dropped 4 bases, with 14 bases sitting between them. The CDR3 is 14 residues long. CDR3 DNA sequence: TGTGCCAGCAGCCCAGACAGATGGAGAGAGACCCAGTACTTC. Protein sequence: CASSPDRWRETQYF.